The subject of this entry is one T cell receptor (beta chain). Its antigen remains unidentified. This specimen comes from a study of cytomegalovirus exposure and HLA in healthy donors. Study-wide results and caveats: Specificity for CMV antigens was confirmed in vitro for a few of the CMV-associated chains.

At collection, donors were nominally healthy, but unrecorded immune exposures were probable. PCR primers comprised 60 Vbeta and 13 Jbeta primers. The assay was immunoSEQ multiplex PCR, and TCRdb's table has in-frame clones only and misses some. The repertoire has roughly 99,000 clones, about 74% of them found once; the top ten carry 1.8%. The TCR originated in a male donor in good health and CMV-seronegative. Sequencing input: PBMCs.

CDR3 bases: TGTGCCAGCAAAACAGAACAGGGGTGGACTGAAGCTTTCTTT. It yields the protein CASKTEQGWTEAFF. This sequence joins TRBV7-3 and TRBJ1-1; 7 nucleotides line up with TRBD1. Germline trimming cut 7 bases from V and 5 bases from J; bases unmatched to any gene: 10. The CDR3 length is 14 residues. Germline CDR1 SGHTA, CDR2 FQGTGA.